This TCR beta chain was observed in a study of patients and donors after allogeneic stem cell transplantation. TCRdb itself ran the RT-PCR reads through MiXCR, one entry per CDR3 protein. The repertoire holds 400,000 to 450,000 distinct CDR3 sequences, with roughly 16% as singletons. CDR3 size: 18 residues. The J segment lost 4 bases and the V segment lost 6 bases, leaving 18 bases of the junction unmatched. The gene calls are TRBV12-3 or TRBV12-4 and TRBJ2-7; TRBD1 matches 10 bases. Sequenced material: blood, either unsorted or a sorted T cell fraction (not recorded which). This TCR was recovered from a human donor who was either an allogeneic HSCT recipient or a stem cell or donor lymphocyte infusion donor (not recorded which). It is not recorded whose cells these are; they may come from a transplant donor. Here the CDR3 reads CASSRQGAVAGGPYEQYF. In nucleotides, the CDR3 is TGTGCCAGCAGCCGACAGGGGGCGGTGGCGGGGGGCCCATACGAGCAGTACTTC.